Each of the 9 T cell receptor beta chains below was sequenced from the same sample in a study of T cell responses to AZD1222 COVID-19 vaccine. Generated by immunoSEQ multiplex PCR, the TCRdb table keeps only in-frame clones and is missing some. The data show about 160,000 clones, roughly nine tenths seen once. Sequenced material: peripheral blood, taken 28 days after the second AZD1222 dose. All receptors derive from an adult who received the AZD1222 COVID-19 vaccine.

The chain carries TRBV24-1 and TRBJ2-6; D is perhaps TRBD1 (6 bases). The CDR3 is 17 residues long. Per germline, CDR1 KGHDR and CDR2 SFDVKD. The germline V and J ends were trimmed by 3 bases and 2 bases, with 13 bases remaining between them. CDR3 in amino acids: CATSDPTGPAGANVLTF. For the CDR3, the DNA is TGTGCCACCAGTGATCCTACAGGGCCTGCTGGGGCCAACGTCCTGACTTTC.

This chain uses TRBV6-4 with TRBJ1-1; the match to TRBD1 covers 7 bases. J was trimmed by 4 bases and V by 6 bases; bases with no gene match: 8. CDR3 size: 14 residues. Germline V gene lookup returns CDR1 MRHNA and CDR2 SNTAGT. CDR3 DNA: TGTGCCAGCAGACCAGGACAGGAGGCCACTGAAGCTTTCTTT. This translates into CASRPGQEATEAFF.

This sequence joins TRBV18 and TRBJ1-2; D may be TRBD1 (5 bases). Per germline, CDR1 KGHSH and CDR2 LQKENI. V lost 5 bases to trimming and J lost 2 bases, with 15 bases between them. CDR3 length: 15 residues. The CDR3 region is CASSGGREWNYGYTF. CDR3 sequence (DNA): TGTGCCAGCTCAGGAGGCAGGGAGTGGAACTATGGCTACACCTTC.

The V call is TRBV29-1, the J call TRBJ2-5, with D perhaps TRBD2 (5 bases). The CDR3 is 11 amino acids. The germline gives CDR1 SQVTM, CDR2 ANQGSEA. The germline V and J ends were trimmed by 5 bases and 10 bases, with 14 bases remaining between them. CDR3 sequence: CSVPAGTVQYF. CDR3 nucleotide sequence: TGCAGCGTTCCCGCGGGTACAGTCCAGTACTTC.

The CDR3 DNA reads as TGTGCCAGCAGCCGACTAGCGACAGGCGGAAACACCATATATTTT. It encodes CASSRLATGGNTIYF. The chain links TRBV7-9 to TRBJ1-3; D is possibly TRBD1 (6 bases). CDR1 is SEHNR, CDR2 FQNEAQ, per germline (reference sequence). The V gene lost 5 bases and the J gene lost 4 bases, with 15 bases spanning the gap. This CDR3 comprises 15 residues.

CDR3 DNA sequence: TGTGCCAGCAGCCCCCTTGGACTAGCGGGAGTAAGAGCTCATGGAGACAATGAGCAGTTCTTC. This translates into CASSPLGLAGVRAHGDNEQFF. The chain has TRBV9 and TRBJ2-1; 13 nucleotides match TRBD2. The V and J ends lost 4 bases and 5 bases, in that order; junction bases with no gene match: 21. The CDR3 runs 21 residues. The V gene's germline CDR1 is SGDLS and CDR2 YYNGEE.

V is TRBV30 and J is TRBJ2-3; weak D call: TRBD1 (6 bases). V was pared by 1 base and J by 8 bases, with 7 bases between. Looked up from germline, CDR1 is GTSNPN and CDR2 is SVGIG (reference sequence). The CDR3 has 11 residues. The CDR3 bases are TGTGCCTGGAGTGGAGGGGGTACGCAGTATTTT. Protein product: CAWSGGGTQYF.

This chain uses TRBV6-5 with TRBJ2-2; D not certain. The germline gives CDR1 MNHEY, CDR2 SVGAGI. CDR3 length equals 15 residues. The V end lost 7 bases, the J end lost 0 bases, and 12 bases lay between the germline ends. CDR3 sequence (DNA): TGTGCCAGCACCCAGTGGCCTACGAACACCGGGGAGCTGTTTTTT. Translated, it gives CASTQWPTNTGELFF.

CDR3 loop: CASSSHSNSYNEQFF. CDR3 nucleotides: TGTGCCAGCAGTTCTCACTCGAACTCCTACAATGAGCAGTTCTTC. The chain uses TRBV6-2 or TRBV6-3 and TRBJ2-1; D gene unclear. Germline values: CDR1 MNHEY, CDR2 SVGEGT. This CDR3 comprises 15 residues. Trimming shortened V by 4 bases and J by 0 bases, and 10 bases separated the two germline ends.